The sequence of this T cell receptor beta chain was determined in a study of neurological immune-mediated disorders. For sorted libraries, the input was around 1 million CD4+ or CD8+ T cells. This clonotype was detected ten times or more. In every sequencing run, more than 170 million TCR-beta sequences were generated from 15-18 subjects. One entry per CDR3 protein results from TCRdb running MiXCR on the 5' RACE reads. The table has tens of thousands of distinct CDR3 sequences, about 6% seen once. Looked up from germline, CDR1 is KGHSY and CDR2 is FQNENV. CDR3 length: 17 residues. The V segment lost 0 bases and the J segment 4 bases; nucleotides outside the gene matches: 9.

The receptor was derived from a woman aged 45 to 65 in good health. Sequencing was carried out using CD4+ T cells from blood. This chain links TRBV16 with TRBJ1-3; 7 bases align to TRBD1. The CDR3 loop reads CASSQSIHRGSGNTIYF. DNA of the CDR3: TGTGCCAGCAGCCAATCGATTCACAGGGGATCGGGAAACACCATATATTTT.